What follows is one T cell receptor (beta chain) and its context. The target antigen is unknown. The use of a sample-barcoded 5' primer and a J-beta primer mix characterized a second PCR of roughly 6 to 11 cycles. Tags on each cDNA molecule came from a template-switch adaptor with 12 random nucleotides. A minimum of 2.5 million CDR3-containing paired-end reads was obtained for each sample. TCRdb reprocessed the 5' RACE reads via MiXCR and lists one record per CDR3 protein. The table includes hundreds of thousands of distinct CDR3 sequences, more than 40% detected once. The CDR3 sequence is 14 residues long. Germline loops: CDR1 MNHEY, CDR2 SVGEGT. The V end was cut by 2 bases, the J end by 7 bases, with 9 bases between. This specimen comes from a study of blood T cells in healthy people across ages. General observations from the study: Samples with more naive T cells showed higher observed beta diversity.

The sequence derives from a woman aged 60-75 years in good health. This chain links TRBV6-2 or TRBV6-3 with TRBJ1-6; D ambiguous. Sequencing used blood. The CDR3 spells CASSYNGLNSPLHF. The CDR3 bases are TGTGCCAGCAGTTACAACGGACTGAATTCACCCCTCCACTTT.